A selection of T cell receptor beta chains follows, all from one sample in a study of regulatory T cells in long-lasting Graves disease. Each CDR3 protein is one row after TCRdb ran MiXCR on the multiplex PCR reads. In the table there are hundreds of thousands of distinct CDR3 sequences, over 15% of which are singletons. The same sample was also studied in work on T cells in Graves' hyperthyroidism and ophthalmopathy.

The specimen was peripheral blood mononuclear cells (PBMCs), collected at new diagnosis, from a patient treated with antithyroid drugs. The receptors stem from a man between 35 and 55 years old with Graves disease. The CDR3 runs from the conserved cysteine through the conserved F or W. Fields, in order: clone size, V gene, J gene, D gene, CDR3 length, CDR3 protein, CDR3 DNA. The D gene is left open where the match is weak. Rows may omit the clone size; those that give it use once, few, many or a size class.

-,TRBV11-2,TRBJ2-7,TRBD2,15,CASSEGLAQFYEQYF,TGTGCCAGCAGCGAGGGACTAGCACAATTCTACGAGCAGTACTTC
many,TRBV6-5,TRBJ2-7,TRBD1,16,CASSYSPGQGSYEQYF,TGTGCCAGCAGTTACTCGCCAGGACAGGGCTCCTACGAGCAGTACTTC
many,TRBV6-2/TRBV6-3,TRBJ2-5,TRBD2,15,CASSNPGTSGETQYF,TGTGCCAGCAGCAACCCCGGGACTAGCGGAGAGACCCAGTACTTC
many,TRBV7-3,TRBJ1-1,-,15,CASSLGGVTNTEAFF,TGTGCCAGCAGCCTAGGGGGGGTAACGAACACTGAAGCTTTCTTT
many,TRBV5-1,TRBJ2-1,TRBD2,16,CASSLEAGGSYNEQFF,TGCGCCAGCAGCTTGGAGGCGGGGGGCTCCTACAATGAGCAGTTCTTC
-,TRBV18,TRBJ1-6,-,13,CASSRAGDSPLHF,TGTGCCAGCTCACGGGCAGGGGATTCACCCCTCCACTTT
many,TRBV28,TRBJ1-5,-,16,CASSLFNLKGNQPQHF,TGTGCCAGCAGTTTATTCAATCTCAAGGGTAATCAGCCCCAGCATTTT
-,TRBV20-1,TRBJ2-3,TRBD2,14,CSARTASGGLTQYF,TGCAGTGCAAGGACAGCGAGCGGGGGCCTTACGCAGTATTTT
many,TRBV27,TRBJ2-1,TRBD2,16,CASSFRLAGGYNEQFF,TGTGCCAGCAGTTTCCGACTAGCGGGGGGCTACAATGAGCAGTTCTTC
-,TRBV6-2/TRBV6-3,TRBJ1-1,-,14,CASSFFTRGTEAFF,TGTGCCAGCAGTTTCTTTACCCGAGGCACTGAAGCTTTCTTT
-,TRBV5-1,TRBJ2-5,TRBD1,15,CASSLWGQGQETQYF,TGCGCCAGCAGCTTGTGGGGACAGGGGCAAGAGACCCAGTACTTC
many,TRBV30,TRBJ1-2,-,14,CAGTSSVRYYGYTF,TGTGCCGGAACTTCCTCGGTCAGATACTATGGCTACACCTTC
many,TRBV20-1,TRBJ1-5,TRBD1,15,CSARADRAGDQPQHF,TGCAGTGCTAGAGCAGACAGGGCCGGTGACCAGCCCCAGCATTTT
many,TRBV2,TRBJ2-5,-,13,CASSEYGVETQYF,TGTGCCAGCAGTGAATATGGGGTAGAGACCCAGTACTTC
many,TRBV4-1,TRBJ2-5,TRBD2,17,CASSQDHLAGVRPTQYF,TGCGCCAGCAGCCAAGATCACCTAGCGGGGGTCCGCCCGACCCAGTACTTC
-,TRBV6-1,TRBJ1-3,-,16,CASSERGSFSGNTIYF,TGTGCCAGCAGTGAACGGGGTTCGTTTTCTGGAAACACCATATATTTT
few,TRBV18,TRBJ2-6,-,15,CASTGVSSGANVLTF,TGTGCCAGCACCGGGGTCTCGTCTGGGGCCAACGTCCTGACTTTC
few,TRBV5-6,TRBJ1-5,TRBD1,15,CASSSWRQGWQPQHF,TGTGCCAGCAGCTCGTGGAGACAGGGGTGGCAGCCCCAGCATTTT
few,TRBV10-3,TRBJ2-3,-,14,CAISGGRATDTQYF,TGTGCCATCAGTGGCGGCCGGGCCACAGATACGCAGTATTTT
many,TRBV4-3,TRBJ2-3,-,16,CASSQEQTRPTDTQYF,TGCGCCAGCAGCCAGGAACAGACAAGACCCACAGATACGCAGTATTTT
many,TRBV14,TRBJ2-5,TRBD2,17,CASSKPYQRGILGTQYF,TGTGCCAGCAGCAAACCGTACCAGCGGGGGATCCTTGGGACCCAGTACTTC
many,TRBV7-2,TRBJ2-7,-,14,CASSEQGLSYEQYF,TGTGCCAGCAGCGAACAGGGACTCTCCTACGAGCAGTACTTC
-,TRBV5-1,TRBJ1-6,-,15,CASSFAGEVSSPLHF,TGCGCCAGCAGCTTTGCGGGAGAGGTCTCTTCACCCCTCCACTTT
many,TRBV24-1,TRBJ1-5,-,14,CATSDVLTNQPQHF,TGTGCCACCAGTGATGTCTTAACAAATCAGCCCCAGCATTTT
many,TRBV4-1,TRBJ1-3,-,16,CASSQGPGLSGNTIYF,TGTGCCAGCAGCCAAGGACCGGGGCTCTCTGGAAACACCATATATTTT
-,TRBV7-2,TRBJ2-7,TRBD2,15,CASSMTSGAFYEQYF,TGTGCCAGCAGTATGACTAGCGGGGCTTTCTACGAGCAGTACTTC
many,TRBV6-5,TRBJ2-5,TRBD2,15,CASSYWAGGGETQYF,TGTGCCAGCAGTTACTGGGCGGGGGGCGGGGAGACCCAGTACTTC
many,TRBV28,TRBJ1-4,TRBD1,17,CASNLPGTGGRSEKLFF,TGTGCCAGCAACCTGCCCGGGACAGGGGGCCGGAGCGAAAAACTGTTTTTT
many,TRBV16,TRBJ2-7,TRBD1,17,CASSQSWGDRGSYEQYF,TGTGCCAGCAGCCAATCCTGGGGGGACAGGGGCTCCTACGAGCAGTACTTC
many,TRBV12-3/TRBV12-4,TRBJ1-6,-,17,CASSPSGEGGYNSPLHF,TGTGCCAGCAGCCCGTCCGGGGAAGGCGGATACAATTCACCCCTCCACTTT
many,TRBV28,TRBJ1-6,-,17,CASSPRRRFSYNSPLHF,TGTGCCAGCAGTCCCCGACGCCGTTTTTCCTATAATTCACCCCTCCACTTT
many,TRBV7-8,TRBJ2-5,TRBD1,17,CASSRAGTGGFGEAQYF,TGTGCCAGCAGTCGCGCCGGGACAGGGGGCTTCGGGGAGGCCCAGTACTTC
-,TRBV6-6,TRBJ2-5,-,15,CASSYSRQGGETQYF,TGTGCCAGCAGTTACTCGCGACAGGGAGGAGAGACCCAGTACTTC
few,TRBV9,TRBJ2-3,-,15,CASSYGTSSTDTQYF,TGTGCCAGCAGCTACGGGACTTCGAGCACAGATACGCAGTATTTT
many,TRBV12-3/TRBV12-4,TRBJ2-1,TRBD2,16,CASSLRAGVTYNEQFF,TGTGCCAGCAGTTTACGGGCGGGGGTAACCTACAATGAGCAGTTCTTC
few,TRBV20-1,TRBJ1-4,-,12,CSASRAAEKLFF,TGCAGTGCTAGCCGGGCCGCGGAAAAACTGTTTTTT
many,TRBV3-1,TRBJ2-3,TRBD2,14,CASSQDPRGGTQYF,TGTGCCAGCAGCCAAGATCCCCGCGGGGGTACGCAGTATTTT
many,TRBV20-1,TRBJ1-1,-,16,CSARRTLPAGNTEAFF,TGCAGTGCTAGACGGACACTCCCGGCTGGGAACACTGAAGCTTTCTTT
-,TRBV24-1,TRBJ1-1,TRBD1,15,CATSDPGTGEDEAFF,TGTGCCACCAGTGACCCCGGGACAGGGGAGGATGAAGCTTTCTTT
-,TRBV29-1,TRBJ2-1,-,12,CSVSRGALNWVF,TGCAGCGTTAGTCGGGGGGCCCTGAATTGGGTCTTC
many,TRBV29-1,TRBJ2-1,TRBD1,15,CSVSTGTDIYNEQFF,TGCAGCGTCTCAACCGGGACAGACATCTACAATGAGCAGTTCTTC
-,TRBV20-1,TRBJ2-2,TRBD2,16,CSARELAGTNTGELFF,TGCAGTGCTAGAGAGCTAGCGGGGACCAACACCGGGGAGCTGTTTTTT
-,TRBV9,TRBJ2-5,TRBD2,15,CASSVGGGAPETQYF,TGTGCCAGCAGCGTCGGCGGGGGGGCGCCTGAGACCCAGTACTTC
-,TRBV5-4,TRBJ2-2,TRBD1,15,CASTLMGTGTGELFF,TGTGCCAGCACCCTAATGGGGACAGGGACCGGGGAGCTGTTTTTT
many,TRBV3-1,TRBJ2-3,-,17,CASSRTLGVWGTDTQYF,TGTGCCAGCAGCCGAACTCTAGGGGTTTGGGGGACAGATACGCAGTATTTT
many,TRBV29-1,TRBJ2-7,TRBD2,15,CSVGGSGGSAYEQYF,TGCAGCGTTGGGGGTTCGGGGGGATCTGCCTACGAGCAGTACTTC
many,TRBV18,TRBJ2-1,-,13,CASSDGGYNEQFF,TGTGCCAGCTCAGACGGGGGCTACAATGAGCAGTTCTTC
few,TRBV5-5,TRBJ1-4,TRBD1,15,CASSLEGQGMRKLFF,TGTGCCAGCAGCTTGGAGGGACAGGGGATGCGGAAACTGTTTTTT
many,TRBV20-1,TRBJ2-7,-,12,CSAREVEYEQYF,TGCAGTGCTAGAGAAGTCGAATACGAGCAGTACTTC
many,TRBV2,TRBJ2-1,TRBD1,14,CASPRQGLHNEQFF,TGTGCCAGCCCTAGACAGGGCCTACACAATGAGCAGTTCTTC
few,TRBV5-1,TRBJ2-5,TRBD2,14,CASSREAARGTQYF,TGCGCCAGCAGCCGGGAGGCGGCCCGAGGGACCCAGTACTTC
many,TRBV7-3,TRBJ1-4,TRBD1,18,CASSDTDRAAATNEKLFF,TGTGCCAGCAGCGATACGGACAGGGCGGCTGCAACTAATGAAAAACTGTTTTTT
many,TRBV20-1,TRBJ2-4,TRBD1,15,CSAIKTGRTKNIQYF,TGCAGTGCTATTAAGACAGGGAGAACCAAAAACATTCAGTACTTC
many,TRBV4-1,TRBJ2-5,TRBD2,15,CASSQASGGGETQYF,TGCGCCAGCAGCCAAGCTAGCGGGGGAGGGGAGACCCAGTACTTC
many,TRBV6-1,TRBJ1-1,-,14,CASSLRTLYTEAFF,TGTGCCAGCAGCCTCAGGACACTATACACTGAAGCTTTCTTT
many,TRBV11-1,TRBJ1-2,-,13,CASSASVQSGYTF,TGTGCCAGCAGCGCCTCCGTCCAATCTGGCTACACCTTC
many,TRBV5-1,TRBJ1-2,-,15,CASSPGRTDNYGYTF,TGCGCCAGCAGCCCGGGACGGACAGATAACTATGGCTACACCTTC
many,TRBV5-1,TRBJ2-3,-,16,CASSLGVDKRTDTQYF,TGCGCCAGCAGCTTGGGAGTAGATAAACGCACAGATACGCAGTATTTT
many,TRBV12-3/TRBV12-4,TRBJ2-1,TRBD2,18,CASSSRTSGGAGVYEQFF,TGTGCCAGCAGTTCCCGGACTAGCGGGGGGGCCGGAGTCTATGAGCAGTTCTTC